The T cell receptor (beta chain) described here comes from a study of PD-1 blockade in classical Hodgkin lymphoma. Study as a whole: The study gave patients nivolumab 3 mg/kg intravenously every 2 weeks.

Concerning this clone: The target antigen is unknown.

Study-wide findings and caveats: Before treatment, complete responders showed about the same diversity as newly diagnosed patients. Relative to healthy donors, newly diagnosed patients reportedly had lower baseline TCR diversity, which was reported as lower still in relapsed/refractory patients.

Profiled with immunoSEQ multiplex PCR; TCRdb holds only in-frame clones, not every one. The table records some 93,000 clones, more than 90% of them present only once. Each patient experienced a relapse that followed autologous stem cell transplantation, and brentuximab vedotin exposure varied. Classification of best responses gave complete response, partial response or progressive disease. The CDR3 is 14 residues long. Trimming removed 0 bases at V and 5 bases at J, with 12 bases between. Germline V CDR1 and CDR2: SGHRS, YFSETQ. The gene calls are TRBV5-1 and TRBJ2-7; D is unclear. This TCR was recovered from a human donor with classical Hodgkin lymphoma. The input for sequencing was peripheral blood mononuclear cells (PBMCs), taken at baseline. In DNA, the CDR3 is TGCGCCAGCAGCTTGGCCTTAGGAAGACACGAGCAGTACTTC. Its translation is CASSLALGRHEQYF.